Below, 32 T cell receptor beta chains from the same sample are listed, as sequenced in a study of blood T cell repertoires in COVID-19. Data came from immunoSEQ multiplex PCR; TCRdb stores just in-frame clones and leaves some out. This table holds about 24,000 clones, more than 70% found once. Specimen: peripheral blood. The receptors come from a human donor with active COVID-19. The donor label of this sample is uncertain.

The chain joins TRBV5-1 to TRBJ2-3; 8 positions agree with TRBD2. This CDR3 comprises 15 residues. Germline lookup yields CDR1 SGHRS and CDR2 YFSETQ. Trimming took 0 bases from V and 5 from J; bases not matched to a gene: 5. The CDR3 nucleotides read TGCGCCAGCAGCTTGGGAGCGGGAGAGGGAGATACGCAGTATTTT. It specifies CASSLGAGEGDTQYF.

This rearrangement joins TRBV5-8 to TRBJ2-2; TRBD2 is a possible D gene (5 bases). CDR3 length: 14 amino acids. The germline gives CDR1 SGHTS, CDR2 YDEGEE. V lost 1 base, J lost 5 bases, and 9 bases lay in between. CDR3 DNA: TGTGCCAGCAGCTTGAGTGGGAGTACCGGGGAGCTGTTTTTT. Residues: CASSLSGSTGELFF.

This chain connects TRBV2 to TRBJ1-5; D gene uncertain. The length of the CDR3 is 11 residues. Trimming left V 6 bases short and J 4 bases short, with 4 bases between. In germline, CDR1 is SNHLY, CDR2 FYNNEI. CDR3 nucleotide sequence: TGTGCCAGCAGGAGAAATCAGCCCCAGCATTTT. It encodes CASRRNQPQHF.

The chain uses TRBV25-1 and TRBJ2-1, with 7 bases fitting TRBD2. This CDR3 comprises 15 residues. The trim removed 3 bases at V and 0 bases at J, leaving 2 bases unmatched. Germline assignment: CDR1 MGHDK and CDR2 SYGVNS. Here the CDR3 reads CASSEGGGSYNEQFF. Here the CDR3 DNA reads TGTGCCAGCAGTGAGGGGGGGGGCTCCTACAATGAGCAGTTCTTC.

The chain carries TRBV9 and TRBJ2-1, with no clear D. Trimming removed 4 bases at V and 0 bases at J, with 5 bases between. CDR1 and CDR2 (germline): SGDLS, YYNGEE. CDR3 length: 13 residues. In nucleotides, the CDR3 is TGTGCCAGCAGCCCCAACTCCTACAATGAGCAGTTCTTC. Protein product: CASSPNSYNEQFF.

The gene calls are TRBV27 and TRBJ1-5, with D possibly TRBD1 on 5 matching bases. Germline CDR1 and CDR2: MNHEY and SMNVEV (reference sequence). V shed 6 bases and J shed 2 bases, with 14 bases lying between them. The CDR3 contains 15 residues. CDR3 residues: CASRPMGGGNQPQHF. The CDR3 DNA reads TGTGCCAGCAGGCCGATGGGAGGGGGCAATCAGCCCCAGCATTTT.

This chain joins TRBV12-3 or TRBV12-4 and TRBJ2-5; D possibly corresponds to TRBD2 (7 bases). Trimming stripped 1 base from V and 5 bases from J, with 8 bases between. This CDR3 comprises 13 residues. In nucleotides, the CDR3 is TGTGCCAGCAGTTTAGGGGGGGGCGAGACCCAGTACTTC. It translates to CASSLGGGETQYF.

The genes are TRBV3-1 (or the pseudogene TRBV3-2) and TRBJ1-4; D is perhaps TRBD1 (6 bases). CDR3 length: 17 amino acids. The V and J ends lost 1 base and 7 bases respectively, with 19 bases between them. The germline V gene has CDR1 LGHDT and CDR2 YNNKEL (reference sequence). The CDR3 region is CASSQGRGAGWGEKLFF. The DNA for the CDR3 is TGTGCCAGCAGCCAAGGTCGGGGGGCGGGCTGGGGTGAAAAACTGTTTTTT.

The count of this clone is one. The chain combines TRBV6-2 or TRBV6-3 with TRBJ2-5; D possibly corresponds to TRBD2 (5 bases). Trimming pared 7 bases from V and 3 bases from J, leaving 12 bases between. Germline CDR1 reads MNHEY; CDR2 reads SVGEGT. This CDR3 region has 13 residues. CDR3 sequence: CASTPPGKETQYF. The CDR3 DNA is TGTGCCAGCACCCCTCCGGGGAAAGAGACCCAGTACTTC.

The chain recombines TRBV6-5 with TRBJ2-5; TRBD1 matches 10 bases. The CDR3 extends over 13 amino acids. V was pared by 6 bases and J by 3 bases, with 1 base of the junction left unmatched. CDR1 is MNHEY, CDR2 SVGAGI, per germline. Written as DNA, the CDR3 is TGTGCCAGCAGGGGGACAGGGGAAGAGACCCAGTACTTC. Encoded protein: CASRGTGEETQYF.

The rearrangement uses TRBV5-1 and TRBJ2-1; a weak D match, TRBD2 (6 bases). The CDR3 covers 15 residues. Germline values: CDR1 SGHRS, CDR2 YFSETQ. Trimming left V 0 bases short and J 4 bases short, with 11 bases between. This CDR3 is CASSLDGGEYNEQFF. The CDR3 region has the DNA TGCGCCAGCAGCTTGGATGGCGGGGAATACAATGAGCAGTTCTTC.

The CDR3 is CASSSLWGRPNEQFF. The CDR3 DNA follows: TGTGCCAGCAGTTCTCTTTGGGGCCGACCAAATGAGCAGTTCTTC. The rearrangement links TRBV6-5 to TRBJ2-1; TRBD1 might be the D (5 bases). Germline V CDR1 and CDR2: MNHEY, SVGAGI. Trimming shortened V by 4 bases and J by 7 bases, and 17 bases separated the two germline ends. There are 15 residues in the CDR3.

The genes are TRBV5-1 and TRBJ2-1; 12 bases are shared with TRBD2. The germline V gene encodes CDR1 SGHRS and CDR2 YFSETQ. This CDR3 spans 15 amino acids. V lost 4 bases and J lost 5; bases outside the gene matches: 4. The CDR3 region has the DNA TGCGCCAGCAGCCCCAGGACTAGCGGGGACAATGAGCAGTTCTTC. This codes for CASSPRTSGDNEQFF.

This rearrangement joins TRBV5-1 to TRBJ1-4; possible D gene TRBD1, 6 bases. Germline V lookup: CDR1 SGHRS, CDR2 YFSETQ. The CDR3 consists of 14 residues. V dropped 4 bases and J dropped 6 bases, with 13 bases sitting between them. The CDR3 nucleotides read TGCGCCAGCAGCCGGACAGTAACGGATGAAAAACTGTTTTTT. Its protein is CASSRTVTDEKLFF.

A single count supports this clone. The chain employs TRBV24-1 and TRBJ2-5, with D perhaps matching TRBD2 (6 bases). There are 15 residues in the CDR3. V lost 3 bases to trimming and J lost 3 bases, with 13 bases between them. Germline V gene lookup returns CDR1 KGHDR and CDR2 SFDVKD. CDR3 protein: CATSDRTGGEETQYF. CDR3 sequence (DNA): TGTGCCACCAGTGATCGAACCGGGGGAGAAGAGACCCAGTACTTC.

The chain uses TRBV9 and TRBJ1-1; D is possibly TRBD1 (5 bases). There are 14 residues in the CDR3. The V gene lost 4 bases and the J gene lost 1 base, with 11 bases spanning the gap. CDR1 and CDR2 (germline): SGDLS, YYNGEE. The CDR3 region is CASSIQGPNTEAFF. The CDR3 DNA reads TGTGCCAGCAGCATCCAGGGTCCGAACACTGAAGCTTTCTTT.

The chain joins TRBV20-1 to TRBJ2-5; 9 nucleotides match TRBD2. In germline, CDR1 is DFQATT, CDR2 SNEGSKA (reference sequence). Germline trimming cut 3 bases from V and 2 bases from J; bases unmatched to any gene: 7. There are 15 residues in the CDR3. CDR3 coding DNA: TGCAGTGCTAGTTTTCCTAGCGGGGTACAAGAGACCCAGTACTTC. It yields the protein CSASFPSGVQETQYF.

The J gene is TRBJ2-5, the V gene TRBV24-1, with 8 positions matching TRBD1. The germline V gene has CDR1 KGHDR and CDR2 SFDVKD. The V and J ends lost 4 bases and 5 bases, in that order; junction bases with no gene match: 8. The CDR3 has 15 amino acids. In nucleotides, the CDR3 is TGTGCCACCAGTGACCCAGGACAGGGAAAGGAGACCCAGTACTTC. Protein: CATSDPGQGKETQYF.

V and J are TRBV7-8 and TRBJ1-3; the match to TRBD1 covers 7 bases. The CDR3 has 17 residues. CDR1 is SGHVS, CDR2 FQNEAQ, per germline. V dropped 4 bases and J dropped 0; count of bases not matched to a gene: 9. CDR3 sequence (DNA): TGTGCCAGCAGCTACCGACAGGGTTCGGGCTCTGGAAACACCATATATTTT. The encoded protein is CASSYRQGSGSGNTIYF.

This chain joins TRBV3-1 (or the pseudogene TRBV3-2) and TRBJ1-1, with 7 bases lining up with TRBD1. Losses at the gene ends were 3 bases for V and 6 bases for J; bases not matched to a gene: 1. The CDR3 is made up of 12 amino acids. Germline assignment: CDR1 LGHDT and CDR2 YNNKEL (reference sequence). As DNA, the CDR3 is TGTGCCAGCAGCCAGCAGGGGGCTGAAGCTTTCTTT. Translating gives CASSQQGAEAFF.

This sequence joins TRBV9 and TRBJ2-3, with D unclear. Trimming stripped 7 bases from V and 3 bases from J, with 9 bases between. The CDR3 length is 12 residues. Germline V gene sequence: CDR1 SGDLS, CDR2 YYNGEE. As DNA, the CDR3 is TGTGCCAGCTCTTATCAGACAGATACGCAGTATTTT. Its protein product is CASSYQTDTQYF.

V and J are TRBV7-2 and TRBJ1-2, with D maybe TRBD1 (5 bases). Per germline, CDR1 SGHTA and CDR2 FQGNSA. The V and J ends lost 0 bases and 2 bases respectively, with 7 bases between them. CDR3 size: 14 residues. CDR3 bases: TGTGCCAGCAGCTTAGCCAGGGCCAACTATGGCTACACCTTC. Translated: CASSLARANYGYTF.

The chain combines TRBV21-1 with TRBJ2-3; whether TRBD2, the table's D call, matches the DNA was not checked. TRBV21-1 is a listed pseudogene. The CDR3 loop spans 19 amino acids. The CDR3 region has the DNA TGTGCCAGCAGCAAACAAGGGCTAGCGGGGGGTTTTTGGACAGATACGCAGTATTTT. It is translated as CASSKQGLAGGFWTDTQYF.

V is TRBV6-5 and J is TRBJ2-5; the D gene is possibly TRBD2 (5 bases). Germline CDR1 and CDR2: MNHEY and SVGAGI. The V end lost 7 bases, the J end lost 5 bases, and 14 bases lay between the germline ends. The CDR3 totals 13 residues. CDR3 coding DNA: TGTGCCAGCACCCTCCTAGCCGTCGAGACCCAGTACTTC. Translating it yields CASTLLAVETQYF.

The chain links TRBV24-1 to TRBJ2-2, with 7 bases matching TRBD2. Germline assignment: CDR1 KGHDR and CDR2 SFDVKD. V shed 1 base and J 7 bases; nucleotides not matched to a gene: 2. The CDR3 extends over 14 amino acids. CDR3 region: CATSDFRTSGELFF. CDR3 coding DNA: TGTGCCACCAGTGATTTCCGGACTAGCGGGGAGCTGTTTTTT.

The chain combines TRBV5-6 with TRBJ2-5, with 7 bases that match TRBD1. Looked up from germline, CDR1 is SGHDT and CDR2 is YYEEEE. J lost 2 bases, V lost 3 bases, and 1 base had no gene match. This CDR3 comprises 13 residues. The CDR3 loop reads CASSWDSQETQYF. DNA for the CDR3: TGTGCCAGCAGCTGGGACAGTCAAGAGACCCAGTACTTC.

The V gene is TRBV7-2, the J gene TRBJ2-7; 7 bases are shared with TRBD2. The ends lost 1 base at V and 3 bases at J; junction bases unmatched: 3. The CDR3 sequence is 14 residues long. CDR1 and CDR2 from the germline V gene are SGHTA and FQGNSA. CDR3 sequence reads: CASSLGGSGYEQYF. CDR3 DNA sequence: TGTGCCAGCAGCTTAGGCGGGAGCGGCTACGAGCAGTACTTC.

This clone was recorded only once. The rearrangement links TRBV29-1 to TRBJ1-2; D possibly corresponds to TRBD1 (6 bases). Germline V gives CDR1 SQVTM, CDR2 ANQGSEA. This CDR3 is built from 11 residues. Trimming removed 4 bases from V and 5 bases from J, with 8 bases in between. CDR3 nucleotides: TGCAGCGTTGGACAGGAATATGGCTACACCTTC. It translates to CSVGQEYGYTF.

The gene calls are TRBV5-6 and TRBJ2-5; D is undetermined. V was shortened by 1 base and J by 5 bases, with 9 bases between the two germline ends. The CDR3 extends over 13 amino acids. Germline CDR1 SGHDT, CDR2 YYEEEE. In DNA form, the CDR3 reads TGTGCCAGCAGCTTGCCACATATCGAGACCCAGTACTTC. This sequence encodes CASSLPHIETQYF. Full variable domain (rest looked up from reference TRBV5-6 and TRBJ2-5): DAGVTQSPTHLIKTRGQQVTLRCSPKSGHDTVSWYQQALGQGPQFIFQYYEEEERQRGNFPDRFSGHQFPNYSSELNVNALLLGDSALYLCASSLPHIETQYFGPGTRLLVL.

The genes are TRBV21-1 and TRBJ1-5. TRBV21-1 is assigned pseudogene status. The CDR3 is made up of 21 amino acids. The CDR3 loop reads CASSKGVRSRPTGLSNQPQHF. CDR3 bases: TGTGCCAGCAGCAAAGGGGTAAGGTCCCGCCCCACGGGGTTGAGCAATCAGCCCCAGCATTTT.

The CDR3 protein is CASSLSAGASKNIQYF. CDR3 DNA: TGTGCCAGCAGCTTGAGTGCTGGGGCGTCCAAAAACATTCAGTACTTC. The rearrangement links TRBV5-6 to TRBJ2-4; possibly TRBD1 for D (5 bases). Germline CDR1 SGHDT, CDR2 YYEEEE. This CDR3 spans 16 amino acids. Between the trimmed V and J ends, which lost 1 base and 2 bases, there was a span of 13 bases.

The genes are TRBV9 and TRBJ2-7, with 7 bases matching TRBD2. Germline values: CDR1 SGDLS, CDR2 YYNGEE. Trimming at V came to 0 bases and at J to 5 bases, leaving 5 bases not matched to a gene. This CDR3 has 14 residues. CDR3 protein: CASSVGGSINEQYF. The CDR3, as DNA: TGTGCCAGCAGCGTAGGCGGGAGTATCAACGAGCAGTACTTC.